The clone carrying this TCR beta chain was detected a few times. These data are taken from a study of blood T cell repertoires in COVID-19. Study background: Acute-phase and convalescent COVID-19 samples originated in the United States, Italy and Spain. T cells, B-cell-depleted T cells, or PBMCs provided the cDNA or gDNA that served as material.

There are 11 residues in the CDR3. With 4 bases removed from V and 6 bases from J, the gap between germline ends came to 6 bases. TCRdb's copy holds only in-frame clones and misses some; the assay was immunoSEQ multiplex PCR. The sample has under 150,000 clones; approximately 81% are singletons. Sequenced input: peripheral blood. The chain recombines TRBV12-3 or TRBV12-4 with TRBJ1-1; no reliable D call. The source of this sequence is a woman at least 80 years old with acute or convalescent COVID-19. This CDR3 is CASSSGAEAFF. CDR3 DNA: TGTGCCAGCAGTTCCGGAGCTGAAGCTTTCTTT.